Below are 31 T cell receptor beta chains sequenced from a single sample in a study of CD8 T cell repertoires and HIV-1 epitope variants. TCRdb's copy holds only in-frame clones and misses some; the assay was immunoSEQ multiplex PCR. The table includes approximately 5,000 clones, roughly 64% detected once. Which antigens these TCRs recognize remains unknown. What was sequenced was cultured CD8+ T cells derived from PBMCs. Source of these receptors: a male donor with HIV.

This chain joins TRBV5-3 and TRBJ2-2; TRBD2 agrees at 12 bases. TRBV5-3 is an ORF; its function is uncertain. The CDR3 is 20 amino acids. After removal of 1 base from V and 1 base from J, the junction contained 11 bases not matched to a gene. CDR3 loop: CARSLIRLAGVGLNTGELFF. In nucleotides, the CDR3 is TGTGCCAGAAGCTTGATACGACTAGCGGGAGTGGGGTTGAACACCGGGGAGCTGTTTTTT.

The J gene is TRBJ2-3, the V gene TRBV10-3; no definite D call. From germline, CDR1 is ENHRY and CDR2 SYGVKD. The CDR3 is 14 residues long. Trimming took off 3 bases at V and 6 bases at J, with 13 bases between the two ends. In DNA form, the CDR3 reads TGTGCCATCAGTGACCAGACCAGGCAGGATACGCAGTATTTT. It specifies CAISDQTRQDTQYF.

This clone was seen only once. The chain couples TRBV6-5 to TRBJ2-7; the D gene is possibly TRBD2 (6 bases). Trimming removed 2 bases at V and 2 bases at J, with 10 bases between. From germline, CDR1 is MNHEY and CDR2 SVGAGI. This CDR3 region has 14 residues. The CDR3 region has the DNA TGTGCCAGCAGTTACGATCGGAGGGCCTACGAGCAGTACTTC. The encoded protein is CASSYDRRAYEQYF.

The chain recombines TRBV5-1 with TRBJ2-5; the D gene is possibly TRBD1 (6 bases). The CDR3 spans 14 residues. Trimming took 1 base from V and 5 from J, leaving 12 bases between them. Germline lookup yields CDR1 SGHRS and CDR2 YFSETQ. The CDR3 coding sequence is TGCGCCAGCAGCTTGCCCACAGGGTGGGAGACCCAGTACTTC. Translated: CASSLPTGWETQYF.

The chain carries TRBV28 and TRBJ2-1; a weak D match, TRBD2 (6 bases). The CDR3 runs to 16 residues. Germline V gene sequence: CDR1 MDHEN, CDR2 SYDVKM. The germline V and J ends were trimmed by 7 bases and 1 base, with 17 bases remaining between them. Here the CDR3 DNA reads TGTGCCAGCACCAGTACCATGGGGGGTTCCTACAATGAGCAGTTCTTC. This translates into CASTSTMGGSYNEQFF.

The V gene is TRBV4-2, the J gene TRBJ1-5; D not certain. The ends were cut back, 4 bases at V and 1 base at J, with 11 bases in the middle. The length of the CDR3 is 15 residues. From germline, CDR1 is LGHNA and CDR2 YNFKEQ. As DNA, the CDR3 is TGTGCCAGCAGCCTGGATGCCCTGAGCAATCAGCCCCAGCATTTT. It translates to CASSLDALSNQPQHF.

The chain recombines TRBV5-4 with TRBJ2-5; 8 bases line up with TRBD1. The J segment lost 3 bases and the V segment lost 7 bases, leaving 8 bases of the junction unmatched. Germline CDR1 SGHNT, CDR2 YYREEE (reference sequence). This CDR3 contains 14 residues. The CDR3 sequence: CASWFTGGEETQYF. The CDR3 coding sequence is TGTGCCAGCTGGTTCACAGGGGGAGAAGAGACCCAGTACTTC.

The genes are TRBV5-1 and TRBJ2-3; D could derive from TRBD1 or TRBD2 (5 bases each). V was shortened by 0 bases and J by 1 base, with 9 bases between the two germline ends. From germline, CDR1 is SGHRS and CDR2 YFSETQ. The CDR3 runs to 15 residues. CDR3 in amino acids: CASSLVGVRTDTQYF. The CDR3 region has the DNA TGCGCCAGCAGCTTGGTGGGGGTCCGCACAGATACGCAGTATTTT.

This clone was seen a handful of times. The chain combines TRBV29-1 with TRBJ1-2; 9 bases align to TRBD1. V was clipped by 4 bases and J by 8 bases; unmatched bases: 8. The CDR3 sequence is 13 residues long. Germline CDR1 reads SQVTM; CDR2 reads ANQGSEA. Here the CDR3 DNA reads TGCAGCGTTGGGACAGGGGCCTCTAAAGGCTACACCTTC. This encodes CSVGTGASKGYTF.

The gene calls are TRBV4-3 and TRBJ2-7; TRBD1 is a possible D gene (7 bases). V lost 3 bases and J lost 2, with 17 bases in between. The CDR3 runs to 16 residues. In germline, CDR1 is LGHNA, CDR2 YSLEER. The CDR3 here is CASSHIRGASPYEQYF. For the CDR3, the DNA is TGCGCCAGCAGCCATATCAGGGGGGCTAGTCCCTACGAGCAGTACTTC.

The chain has TRBV28 and TRBJ2-3; tentative D call: TRBD1 (7 bases). Germline loops: CDR1 MDHEN, CDR2 SYDVKM. The ends were cut back, 3 bases at V and 2 bases at J, with 18 bases in the middle. This CDR3 contains 17 residues. Written as DNA, the CDR3 is TGTGCCAGCAGTTTGGAGGGGACAGACTCATTCACAGATACGCAGTATTTT. Translated: CASSLEGTDSFTDTQYF.

This sequence joins TRBV2 and TRBJ2-1, with 7 bases identical to TRBD1. Trimming took 3 bases from V and 7 from J; bases not matched to a gene: 9. Germline V gives CDR1 SNHLY, CDR2 FYNNEI. The CDR3 spans 15 residues. The DNA for the CDR3 is TGTGCCAGCAGTGATTGGGCGGCAGGGGGTAATGAGCAGTTCTTC. Protein product: CASSDWAAGGNEQFF.

This rearrangement joins TRBV6-5 to TRBJ2-7, with TRBD1 matching 11 bases. The CDR3 runs 16 residues. With V trimmed by 0 bases and J by 1 base, 2 bases remained unmatched. Germline V gene sequence: CDR1 MNHEY, CDR2 SVGAGI. The CDR3 DNA is TGTGCCAGCAGTTACTCTGGGACAGGGGGTTCCTACGAGCAGTACTTC. Its translation is CASSYSGTGGSYEQYF.

This chain uses TRBV2 with TRBJ1-3; the D is unclear. Germline CDR1 SNHLY, CDR2 FYNNEI. Trimming pared 7 bases from V and 0 bases from J, leaving 7 bases between. The CDR3 length is 13 residues. Written as DNA, the CDR3 is TGTGCCAGCAATCTTCTCTCTGGAAACACCATATATTTT. Its protein is CASNLLSGNTIYF.

This chain uses TRBV9 with TRBJ1-1; 7 nucleotides align to TRBD1. Looked up from germline, CDR1 is SGDLS and CDR2 is YYNGEE. Losses at the gene ends were 3 bases for V and 1 base for J; bases not matched to a gene: 3. This CDR3 comprises 14 residues. The CDR3 region has the DNA TGTGCCAGCAGCGGCACAGGGGCGAACACTGAAGCTTTCTTT. It specifies CASSGTGANTEAFF.

The chain couples TRBV6-5 to TRBJ2-1; 10 nucleotides line up with TRBD2. The CDR3 is made up of 16 amino acids. The ends lost 2 bases at V and 10 bases at J; junction bases unmatched: 11. Germline values: CDR1 MNHEY, CDR2 SVGAGI. This chain's CDR3 is CASSYGALAGEEEQFF. In DNA, the CDR3 is TGTGCCAGCAGTTACGGGGCTCTAGCGGGAGAAGAAGAGCAGTTCTTC.

The rearrangement uses TRBV6-5 and TRBJ2-4, with D possibly being TRBD2 (5 bases). The CDR3 loop spans 15 amino acids. With 6 bases removed from V and 8 bases from J, the gap between germline ends came to 20 bases. Germline CDR1 and CDR2: MNHEY and SVGAGI. For the CDR3, the DNA is TGTGCCAGCAGCTTAGACGGAGGAGCGCACGACATTCAGTACTTC. It encodes CASSLDGGAHDIQYF.

The rearrangement links TRBV6-1 to TRBJ2-3, with 13 nucleotides matching TRBD2. Germline V CDR1 and CDR2: MNHNS, SASEGT. Trimming removed 3 bases from V and 4 bases from J; junction bases left unmatched: 1. The CDR3 covers 15 residues. The CDR3 reads CASSETSGRPDTQYF. The DNA of the CDR3 is TGTGCCAGCAGTGAGACTAGCGGGAGGCCAGATACGCAGTATTTT.

The chain recombines TRBV7-9 with TRBJ2-7; D call uncertain. The CDR3 runs to 12 residues. Per the germline V gene, CDR1 is SEHNR and CDR2 is FQNEAQ (reference sequence). V shed 2 bases and J shed 6 bases, with 8 bases lying between them. DNA for the CDR3: TGTGCCAGCAGCTTATCTGATCTCGAGCAGTACTTC. Protein product: CASSLSDLEQYF.

J is TRBJ2-1 and V is TRBV6-6, with 10 bases fitting TRBD1. Looked up from germline, CDR1 is MNHNY and CDR2 is SVGAGI (reference sequence). The CDR3 runs 16 residues. V was pared by 2 bases and J by 5 bases, with 6 bases of the junction left unmatched. The CDR3 sequence: CASSYGGDRGHNEQFF. The CDR3 DNA reads as TGTGCCAGCAGTTACGGGGGGGACAGGGGCCACAATGAGCAGTTCTTC.

This rearrangement joins TRBV28 to TRBJ2-1, with 10 bases lining up with TRBD1. The V gene end was trimmed by 3 bases and the J gene end by 8 bases; junction bases not matched to a gene: 4. Germline lookup yields CDR1 MDHEN and CDR2 SYDVKM. This CDR3 is 14 amino acids long. CDR3 residues: CASSLGQGLDEQFF. The CDR3 coding sequence is TGTGCCAGCAGTTTGGGACAGGGGTTGGATGAGCAGTTCTTC.

This rearrangement joins TRBV7-8 to TRBJ2-1; D unclear. Per germline, CDR1 SGHVS and CDR2 FQNEAQ. This CDR3 contains 19 residues. The V and J ends lost 0 bases and 2 bases respectively, with 20 bases between them. CDR3 bases: TGTGCCAGCAGCTTAGCCCTCGCTAATATTCCGGCCACCTACAATGAGCAGTTCTTC. It specifies CASSLALANIPATYNEQFF.

J is TRBJ2-1 and V is TRBV4-2; D is perhaps TRBD1 (6 bases). Trimming removed 1 base from V and 8 bases from J, with 9 bases in between. Germline V gives CDR1 LGHNA, CDR2 YNFKEQ. The CDR3 covers 13 residues. CDR3 residues: CASSQGRGDEQFF. For the CDR3, the DNA is TGTGCCAGCAGCCAAGGCAGGGGCGATGAGCAGTTCTTC.

This rearrangement joins TRBV19 to TRBJ1-1; the D is unclear. Germline V gene data show CDR1 as LNHDA and CDR2 as SQIVND (reference sequence). Trimming removed 0 bases from V and 8 bases from J, with 16 bases in between. This CDR3 spans 15 amino acids. The CDR3 sequence is CASSIDFGNPTEAFF. DNA of the CDR3: TGTGCCAGTAGTATAGATTTTGGGAACCCCACCGAAGCTTTCTTT. The full variable domain, its missing parts supplied by reference TRBV19 and TRBJ1-1, is DGGITQSPKYLFRKEGQNVTLSCEQNLNHDAMYWYRQDPGQGLRLIYYSQIVNDFQKGDIAEGYSVSREKKESFPLTVTSAQKNPTAFYLCASSIDFGNPTEAFFGQGTRLTVV.

The chain recombines TRBV30 with TRBJ2-2; the D gene is possibly TRBD2 (6 bases). V lost 4 bases and J 1 base, leaving 13 bases between the germline ends. The CDR3 covers 15 residues. Germline V lookup: CDR1 GTSNPN, CDR2 SVGIG (reference sequence). The CDR3 bases are TGTGCCTGGACCGCGGGAATAGGGAACACCGGGGAGCTGTTTTTT. It yields the protein CAWTAGIGNTGELFF.

The chain is built from TRBV27 and TRBJ2-1; TRBD2 matches 10 bases. This CDR3 has 14 residues. Germline lookup yields CDR1 MNHEY and CDR2 SMNVEV (reference sequence). Trimming cost V 6 bases and J 10 bases; bases outside gene matches: 9. DNA for the CDR3: TGTGCCAGCAGCCCCGGACTAGCGGTCAGGGAGCAGTTCTTC. Its protein is CASSPGLAVREQFF.

The chain recombines TRBV7-2 with TRBJ2-2; D perhaps matches TRBD2 (5 bases). The CDR3 covers 13 residues. Germline CDR1 and CDR2: SGHTA and FQGNSA. V was trimmed by 2 bases and J by 7 bases, leaving 8 bases between them. CDR3 bases: TGTGCCAGCAGCTTAATCGGGGACGGGGAGCTGTTTTTT. Translation: CASSLIGDGELFF. Full variable domain (outside the CDR3, taken from reference TRBV7-2 and TRBJ2-2): GAGVSQSPSNKVTEKGKDVELRCDPISGHTALYWYRQSLGQGLEFLIYFQGNSAPDKSGLPSDRFSAERTGGSVSTLTIQRTQQEDSAVYLCASSLIGDGELFFGEGSRLTVL.

The chain links TRBV6-7 to TRBJ2-1; D unclear. TRBV6-7 is flagged as an ORF with uncertain function. The CDR3 covers 16 residues. V was pared by 4 bases and J by 6 bases, with 19 bases between. The CDR3: CASSLPSIELVNEQFF. In DNA form, the CDR3 reads TGTGCCAGCAGTTTACCCTCGATCGAGTTGGTCAATGAGCAGTTCTTC.

The sample holds a few counts of this clone. The chain recombines TRBV15 with TRBJ2-7, with 8 bases identical to TRBD1. Germline V gene lookup returns CDR1 LNHNV and CDR2 YYDKDF (reference sequence). V was pared by 2 bases and J by 0 bases, with 6 bases of the junction left unmatched. The CDR3 has 16 residues. The CDR3 bases are TGTGCCACCAGCAGACCGGGACAGGAGCGCTCCTACGAGCAGTACTTC. Translating gives CATSRPGQERSYEQYF.

The chain couples TRBV25-1 to TRBJ2-2; possibly TRBD2 for D (6 bases). Trimming stripped 2 bases from V and 1 base from J, with 11 bases between. The CDR3 is 16 amino acids. The germline V gene has CDR1 MGHDK and CDR2 SYGVNS. The CDR3 nucleotides read TGTGCCAGCAGTGAAGTGGGACTGCAGAACACCGGGGAGCTGTTTTTT. This encodes CASSEVGLQNTGELFF.

The V gene is TRBV6-4, the J gene TRBJ2-3; 13 nucleotides align to TRBD2. Trimming removed 2 bases from V and 4 bases from J; junction bases left unmatched: 3. Germline V gives CDR1 MRHNA, CDR2 SNTAGT. The CDR3 is 16 amino acids. The CDR3 is CASSDATSGGSDTQYF. Written as DNA, the CDR3 is TGTGCCAGCAGTGACGCGACTAGCGGGGGGTCAGATACGCAGTATTTT.